The rows below give T cell receptor beta chains drawn from one sample of a study of regulatory T cells in long-lasting Graves disease. In TCRdb, the multiplex PCR reads were re-called with MiXCR into one record per CDR3 protein. The table records hundreds of thousands of distinct CDR3 sequences, roughly 20% of them present only once. Specimen: peripheral blood mononuclear cells (PBMCs), collected when the disease was refractory, from a patient treated with antithyroid drugs. The receptors stem from a female donor with Graves disease. Each CDR3 is given with its conserved first and last residue. The order of the fields is V gene, J gene, clone size, D gene, CDR3 DNA, CDR3 protein. A D gene is named only where the DNA matches it firmly. Each size is how often the clone was seen (once, few, many) or a class if it is expanded.

V: TRBV11-2; J: TRBJ2-2; size: many; D: -; DNA: TGTGCCAGCAGCTTAGTAGTCCGAACCGGGGAGCTGTTTTTT; CDR3: CASSLVVRTGELFF
V: TRBV9; J: TRBJ1-2; size: once; D: -; DNA: TGCGCCAGCAGCAACAGGGAGACGAACTATGGCTACACCTTC; CDR3: CASSNRETNYGYTF
V: TRBV19; J: TRBJ2-7; size: few; D: -; DNA: TGTGCCAGTAGTACATTGGACCGGAGCTACGAGCAGTACTTC; CDR3: CASSTLDRSYEQYF
V: TRBV12-3/TRBV12-4; J: TRBJ2-5; size: many; D: TRBD2; DNA: TGTGCCAGCAGTCGGGGGGTTGACAGAACCCAAGAGACCCAGTACTTC; CDR3: CASSRGVDRTQETQYF
V: TRBV6-2/TRBV6-3; J: TRBJ2-7; size: few; D: -; DNA: TGTGCCAGCAGCCCACTCCCCGGGGGACAGCTCTACGAGCAGTACTTC; CDR3: CASSPLPGGQLYEQYF
V: TRBV29-1; J: TRBJ2-5; size: many; D: TRBD1; DNA: TGCAGCGTTGCGACGGACAGGGGGGGGACCCAGTACTTC; CDR3: CSVATDRGGTQYF
V: TRBV6-1; J: TRBJ1-1; size: many; D: -; DNA: TGTGCCAGCAGGCCAAGACAGGCACTGAACACTGAAGCTTTCTTT; CDR3: CASRPRQALNTEAFF
V: TRBV28; J: TRBJ2-6; size: many; D: TRBD1; DNA: TGTGCCAGCAGTTTTTGGCAGGGGGACCCTGGGGCCAACGTCCTGACTTTC; CDR3: CASSFWQGDPGANVLTF
V: TRBV6-1; J: TRBJ2-7; size: many; D: -; DNA: TGTGCCAGCAGTGAATCGGAAGGTCTCCAGGACGAGCAGTACTTC; CDR3: CASSESEGLQDEQYF
V: TRBV2; J: TRBJ2-7; size: many; D: -; DNA: TGTGCCAGCAGCGATCCGGGGGAAGGGGTATACTACGAGCAGTACTTC; CDR3: CASSDPGEGVYYEQYF